The clone carrying this T cell receptor beta chain showed up many times. The antigen is undetermined. TCRdb reprocessed the 5' RACE reads with MiXCR, giving one entry per CDR3 protein. The table shows 35,000 to 50,000 distinct CDR3 sequences, with approximately 6.3% occurring only once. This entry belongs to a study of early T cells in non-severe SARS-CoV-2 infection. Study results and limitations: VDJdb matches were skewed toward anti-spike CD8 T cell responses.

The J segment lost 7 bases and the V segment lost 5 bases, leaving 7 bases of the junction unmatched. Per the germline V gene, CDR1 is SGHTA and CDR2 is FQGNSA. This CDR3 is 15 amino acids long. The sequence derives from an adult who was a healthcare worker with PCR-confirmed SARS-CoV-2 infection or an uninfected control (not recorded which). The sample here was whole blood, taken at baseline. The chain links TRBV7-2 to TRBJ1-6, with TRBD1 matching 8 bases. The CDR3: CASSPGGPGNSPLHF. The CDR3 DNA follows: TGTGCCAGCAGCCCAGGGGGCCCTGGGAATTCACCCCTCCACTTT. Full variable domain (remainder filled in from reference TRBV7-2 and TRBJ1-6): GAGVSQSPSNKVTEKGKDVELRCDPISGHTALYWYRQSLGQGLEFLIYFQGNSAPDKSGLPSDRFSAERTGGSVSTLTIQRTQQEDSAVYLCASSPGGPGNSPLHFGNGTRLTVT.